One and the same sample provided the 32 T cell receptor beta chains below, sequenced in a study of cytomegalovirus exposure and HLA in healthy donors. The PCR made use of 60 Vbeta and 13 Jbeta primers. The repertoire was sequenced with immunoSEQ multiplex PCR; TCRdb's copy has only in-frame clones and lacks some. The sample lists around 65,000 clones; roughly 75% were seen once. Sequenced: PBMCs. Every receptor here comes from a woman in her twenties or thirties in good health and CMV-seropositive.

The gene calls are TRBV7-2 and TRBJ1-1; 7 positions match TRBD1. The CDR3 totals 17 residues. The germline gives CDR1 SGHTA, CDR2 FQGNSA. Trimming cost V 5 bases and J 3 bases; bases outside gene matches: 15. The CDR3 sequence is CASSPRQGWIEDTEAFF. The CDR3 coding sequence is TGTGCCAGCAGCCCGCGACAGGGATGGATCGAGGACACTGAAGCTTTCTTT.

The V gene is TRBV6-6, the J gene TRBJ2-3; weak D call: TRBD2 (6 bases). V shed 8 bases and J shed 5 bases, with 8 bases lying between them. The CDR3 is 11 amino acids. Per the germline V gene, CDR1 is MNHNY and CDR2 is SVGAGI (reference sequence). The CDR3 DNA follows: TGTGCCAGCGCCGGGGGAGATACGCAGTATTTT. This sequence encodes CASAGGDTQYF.

The V and J genes are TRBV2 and TRBJ1-5; a weak D match, TRBD1 (6 bases). The V gene lost 7 bases and the J gene lost 2 bases, with 6 bases spanning the gap. Per germline, CDR1 SNHLY and CDR2 FYNNEI. CDR3 size: 12 residues. The DNA of the CDR3 is TGTGCCAGCAAGGGGGGCAATCAGCCCCAGCATTTT. Protein: CASKGGNQPQHF. The variable domain in full, completed from reference TRBV2 and TRBJ1-5, reads EPEVTQTPSHQVTQMGQEVILRCVPISNHLYFYWYRQILGQKVEFLVSFYNNEISEKSEIFDDQFSVERPDGSNFTLKIRSTKLEDSAMYFCASKGGNQPQHFGDGTRLSIL.

The rearrangement uses TRBV27 and TRBJ2-7; 10 bases agree with TRBD2. Germline values: CDR1 MNHEY, CDR2 SMNVEV (reference sequence). The CDR3 has 16 amino acids. V gave up 4 bases and J gave up 6 bases; unmatched junction bases: 12. The CDR3 loop reads CASSSYAGTSVFEQYF. In DNA form, the CDR3 reads TGTGCCAGCAGTTCTTATGCCGGGACTAGCGTGTTCGAGCAGTACTTC.

This chain joins TRBV9 and TRBJ1-3; the D gene is possibly TRBD1 (5 bases). Germline CDR1 reads SGDLS; CDR2 reads YYNGEE. The CDR3 is 17 amino acids. V gave up 0 bases and J gave up 1 base, with 14 bases separating them. The CDR3 loop reads CASSVDPTAGSGNTIYF. The CDR3 bases are TGTGCCAGCAGCGTAGATCCCACGGCAGGGTCTGGAAACACCATATATTTT.

The CDR3 region is CASSSTRQRDPTKRYEQYF. The CDR3 DNA sequence: TGTGCCAGCAGTTCAACCCGCCAGCGGGACCCTACAAAACGCTACGAGCAGTACTTC. V gene TRBV27 combines with J gene TRBJ2-7; TRBD2 matches 7 bases. The V segment lost 4 bases and the J segment 3 bases; nucleotides outside the gene matches: 21. Germline loops: CDR1 MNHEY, CDR2 SMNVEV (reference sequence). The CDR3 has 19 residues.

This clone was found a few times. The V call is TRBV5-1, the J call TRBJ2-7; TRBD1 agrees at 8 bases. The V and J ends lost 4 bases and 4 bases, in that order; junction bases with no gene match: 4. Germline loops: CDR1 SGHRS, CDR2 YFSETQ. This CDR3 contains 13 residues. The CDR3 loop is CASSVTGEYEQYF. The CDR3 DNA reads TGCGCCAGCAGCGTGACAGGGGAGTACGAGCAGTACTTC. The full variable domain, completed using reference TRBV5-1 and TRBJ2-7, is KAGVTQTPRYLIKTRGQQVTLSCSPISGHRSVSWYQQTPGQGLQFLFEYFSETQRNKGNFPGRFSGRQFSNSRSEMNVSTLELGDSALYLCASSVTGEYEQYFGPGTRLTVT.

This clone was found a few times. The V call is TRBV10-3, the J call TRBJ2-3; a possible D gene is TRBD2 (7 bases). This CDR3 comprises 16 residues. Per the germline V gene, CDR1 is ENHRY and CDR2 is SYGVKD. Trimming took off 4 bases at V and 0 bases at J, with 14 bases between the two ends. CDR3 in amino acids: CAISGREGVSTDTQYF. CDR3 nucleotides: TGTGCCATCAGTGGAAGGGAGGGGGTTAGCACAGATACGCAGTATTTT.

The chain has TRBV30 and TRBJ1-2; 8 bases align to TRBD1. Losses at the gene ends were 3 bases for V and 0 bases for J; bases not matched to a gene: 3. The CDR3 loop spans 14 amino acids. In germline, CDR1 is GTSNPN, CDR2 SVGIG (reference sequence). CDR3 nucleotides: TGTGCCTGGAGACTGACAGGGGCTAACTATGGCTACACCTTC. Translating it yields CAWRLTGANYGYTF.

The chain links TRBV27 to TRBJ2-6, with 7 bases identical to TRBD1. The CDR3 consists of 16 residues. Trimming at V came to 5 bases and at J to 2 bases, leaving 6 bases not matched to a gene. Germline values: CDR1 MNHEY, CDR2 SMNVEV (reference sequence). This CDR3 is CASSPFRGTGANVLTF. The DNA of the CDR3 is TGTGCCAGCAGTCCATTCAGGGGGACTGGGGCCAACGTCCTGACTTTC. Supplemented by reference TRBV27 and TRBJ2-6, the full variable domain reads EAQVTQNPRYLITVTGKKLTVTCSQNMNHEYMSWYRQDPGLGLRQIYYSMNVEVTDKGDVPEGYKVSRKEKRNFPLILESPSPNQTSLYFCASSPFRGTGANVLTFGAGSRLTVL.

J is TRBJ2-5 and V is TRBV11-2; TRBD2 agrees at 7 bases. The J call may be in error: the DNA end matches TRBJ2-7 better. CDR3 length: 17 amino acids. CDR1 is SGHAT, CDR2 FQNNGV, per germline. The CDR3 DNA is TGTGCCAGCAGCTTAGTCGGTAGCGGGCCGAGCTCCTACGAGCAGTACTTC. Protein sequence: CASSLVGSGPSSYEQYF.

This chain uses TRBV29-1 with TRBJ2-5; weak D call: TRBD1 (6 bases). Trimming took 6 bases from V and 1 from J, leaving 9 bases between them. CDR1 and CDR2 from the germline V gene are SQVTM and ANQGSEA. This CDR3 contains 12 residues. In DNA form, the CDR3 reads TGCAGCGTCTGGACAGTCCAAGAGACCCAGTACTTC. The encoded protein is CSVWTVQETQYF. Variable domain in full (rest from reference TRBV29-1 and TRBJ2-5): SAVISQKPSRDICQRGTSLTIQCQVDSQVTMMFWYRQQPGQSLTLIATANQGSEATYESGFVIDKFPISRPNLTFSTLTVSNMSPEDSSIYLCSVWTVQETQYFGPGTRLLVL.

The CDR3 DNA is TGTGCCAGCAGTTCCTCTAGAGGCTACACCTTC. This sequence encodes CASSSSRGYTF. The rearrangement links TRBV28 to TRBJ1-2; no clear D. CDR3 length: 11 amino acids. Germline V gene sequence: CDR1 MDHEN, CDR2 SYDVKM. V was cut by 4 bases and J by 8 bases, with 8 bases left in between.

The chain couples TRBV28 to TRBJ2-7; a weak D match, TRBD1 (6 bases). Germline V gives CDR1 MDHEN, CDR2 SYDVKM. Trimming removed 7 bases from V and 2 bases from J, with 9 bases in between. The CDR3 is made up of 12 amino acids. The CDR3: CASMGTPYEQYF. In DNA form, the CDR3 reads TGTGCCAGCATGGGGACACCCTACGAGCAGTACTTC.

The rearrangement links TRBV11-2 to TRBJ2-3; TRBD2 matches at 8 bases. Unmatched junction bases numbered 6, after V lost 8 bases and J lost 2 bases. The CDR3 totals 14 residues. The V gene's germline CDR1 is SGHAT and CDR2 FQNNGV. The CDR3 bases are TGTGCCAGCCGCGCTAGCGGGTTCACAGATACGCAGTATTTT. This encodes CASRASGFTDTQYF.

The chain carries TRBV10-3 and TRBJ1-6, with 9 bases identical to TRBD1. CDR3 length equals 15 residues. Trimming took 2 bases from V and 7 from J; bases not matched to a gene: 3. Germline CDR1 is ENHRY and CDR2 is SYGVKD. The CDR3: CAISESTGGNSPLHF. CDR3 DNA: TGTGCCATCAGTGAGAGTACAGGGGGCAATTCACCCCTCCACTTT.

CDR3 DNA sequence: TGTGCCAGCAGCCCCGGGACACCAAACTCTGGAAACACCATATATTTT. Its protein is CASSPGTPNSGNTIYF. The V gene is TRBV5-4, the J gene TRBJ1-3; a possible D gene is TRBD1 (6 bases). The CDR3 contains 16 residues. Germline CDR1 and CDR2: SGHNT and YYREEE (reference sequence). Deletions cut 4 bases from V and 0 bases from J, with 14 bases between.

V is TRBV29-1 and J is TRBJ2-2; the match to TRBD2 covers 9 bases. Trimming removed 5 bases from V and 0 bases from J; junction bases left unmatched: 1. This CDR3 contains 14 residues. Germline V gene sequence: CDR1 SQVTM, CDR2 ANQGSEA. In DNA, the CDR3 is TGCAGCGTTTTAGCGGGGGCGAACACCGGGGAGCTGTTTTTT. This sequence encodes CSVLAGANTGELFF.

J is TRBJ1-5 and V is TRBV7-2; D is ambiguous. The V gene lost 1 base and the J gene lost 4 bases, with 5 bases spanning the gap. CDR3 length: 13 amino acids. The germline V gene has CDR1 SGHTA and CDR2 FQGNSA. CDR3 DNA sequence: TGTGCCAGCAGCTTAGGTCGGAATCAGCCCCAGCATTTT. This gives the protein CASSLGRNQPQHF.

The genes are TRBV2 and TRBJ2-5, with D possibly TRBD2 on 7 matching bases. This CDR3 has 15 amino acids. Trimming cost V 8 bases and J 2 bases, with 18 bases left between them. The germline CDR1 and CDR2 sequences are SNHLY and FYNNEI. This CDR3 reads CASQGWGGRQETQYF. The DNA for the CDR3 is TGTGCCAGCCAGGGCTGGGGGGGCAGGCAAGAGACCCAGTACTTC.

This clone has only one observation. The chain carries TRBV5-1 and TRBJ2-5; the D is unclear. The J call may be faulty, since TRBJ2-7 better matches the DNA end. The CDR3 spans 13 residues. Looked up from germline, CDR1 is SGHRS and CDR2 is YFSETQ. The CDR3 DNA sequence: TGCGCCAGCAACCTTCGTCCTACCTACGAGCAGTACTTC. It specifies CASNLRPTYEQYF.

The rearrangement joins TRBV7-6 to TRBJ1-2; D not certain. The CDR3 has 16 residues. V shed 1 base and J shed 0 bases, with 12 bases lying between them. Germline assignment: CDR1 SGHVS and CDR2 FNYEAQ. CDR3 loop: CASSLDQRISNYGYTF. CDR3 DNA: TGTGCCAGCAGCTTAGATCAGCGGATATCTAACTATGGCTACACCTTC.

The J gene is TRBJ2-2, the V gene TRBV28, with 10 bases fitting TRBD1. The CDR3 spans 19 residues. Germline lookup yields CDR1 MDHEN and CDR2 SYDVKM. V lost 6 bases, J lost 4 bases, and 17 bases stayed unmatched. DNA for the CDR3: TGTGCCAGCAGCCCCGGGACAGGGGTAAAGGTTGGGGGCACCGGGGAGCTGTTTTTT. Amino acids: CASSPGTGVKVGGTGELFF.

V is TRBV11-2 and J is TRBJ2-7; the match to TRBD1 covers 9 bases. V trimming: 2 bases; J trimming: 6 bases; junction bases outside the gene matches: 11. The CDR3 consists of 16 residues. CDR1 and CDR2 from the germline V gene are SGHAT and FQNNGV. CDR3 loop: CASSLISHRGPGEQYF. CDR3 in DNA: TGTGCCAGCAGCTTAATCTCACACAGGGGGCCAGGCGAGCAGTACTTC.

The chain employs TRBV28 and TRBJ1-2, with D possibly matching TRBD1 (5 bases). Germline V gene data show CDR1 as MDHEN and CDR2 as SYDVKM. V was cut by 3 bases and J by 5 bases, with 13 bases left in between. This CDR3 region has 14 residues. The CDR3 sequence is CASSFLRGGYGYTF. CDR3 DNA: TGTGCCAGCAGTTTTTTACGGGGGGGATATGGCTACACCTTC.

CDR3 region: CASSPREGMVIRAAFF. For the CDR3, the DNA is TGTGCCAGCAGTCCCCGGGAGGGTATGGTTATTCGTGCAGCTTTCTTT. The V call is TRBV27, the J call TRBJ1-1; D not certain. Trimming cost V 5 bases and J 10 bases, with 26 bases left between them. CDR3 length: 16 residues. In germline, CDR1 is MNHEY, CDR2 SMNVEV (reference sequence).

This clone was counted only a few times. The chain combines TRBV19 with TRBJ1-1; D is uncertain. The germline CDR1 and CDR2 sequences are LNHDA and SQIVND (reference sequence). Trimming removed 6 bases from V and 3 bases from J, with 8 bases in between. The CDR3 totals 12 residues. DNA for the CDR3: TGTGCCAGTAGAACGGAGTACACTGAAGCTTTCTTT. Residues: CASRTEYTEAFF.

About this clone itself: Other DNA sequences in this specimen translate into the identical CDR3. The genes are TRBV29-1 and TRBJ2-3; D possibly corresponds to TRBD2 (6 bases). Germline V gene sequence: CDR1 SQVTM, CDR2 ANQGSEA. This CDR3 spans 13 amino acids. V was pared by 4 bases and J by 2 bases, with 10 bases between. CDR3 DNA: TGCAGCGTTGCGGGGAGGACCACAGATACGCAGTATTTT. The encoded protein is CSVAGRTTDTQYF.

The chain joins TRBV5-6 to TRBJ2-3; D is possibly TRBD2 (6 bases). The V gene lost 2 bases and the J gene lost 4 bases, with 14 bases spanning the gap. The CDR3 loop spans 15 amino acids. CDR1 is SGHDT, CDR2 YYEEEE, per germline. CDR3: CASSFYRGMSDTQYF. The CDR3 DNA reads as TGTGCCAGCAGCTTTTATCGCGGGATGTCAGATACGCAGTATTTT.

The rearrangement joins TRBV2 to TRBJ1-2, with D tentatively TRBD1 (6 bases). The CDR3 contains 14 residues. CDR1 is SNHLY, CDR2 FYNNEI, per germline. Trimming took 4 bases from V and 7 from J, leaving 16 bases between them. Here the CDR3 DNA reads TGTGCCAGCAGTGCGGGCAGGGGTGTAGCTGGCTACACCTTC. This sequence encodes CASSAGRGVAGYTF.

This clone occurred a few times. This sequence joins TRBV10-3 and TRBJ1-4, with D possibly TRBD1 on 5 matching bases. The germline gives CDR1 ENHRY, CDR2 SYGVKD. The CDR3 covers 16 residues. V lost 2 bases to trimming and J lost 3 bases, with 13 bases between them. CDR3 amino acids: CAISENRGGANEKLFF. The CDR3 DNA sequence: TGTGCCATCAGTGAGAACCGGGGCGGGGCTAATGAAAAACTGTTTTTT.

The chain links TRBV30 to TRBJ1-2; tentatively, D is TRBD1 (5 bases). This CDR3 spans 12 amino acids. Germline V gives CDR1 GTSNPN, CDR2 SVGIG (reference sequence). The V and J ends lost 0 bases and 7 bases respectively, with 9 bases between them. CDR3 sequence (DNA): TGTGCCTGGAGTGTCTGGGGCGGTGGCTACACCTTC. Its protein product is CAWSVWGGGYTF.